These 13 T cell receptor beta chains were sequenced from one sample in a study of T-cell reconstitution after alpha-beta-depleted transplantation in children. Preparation of the TCRbeta library used unique molecular identifiers. TCRdb ran MiXCR on the PCR reads and lists one entry per CDR3 protein. This table has hundreds of thousands of distinct CDR3 sequences, less than 15% appearing once. This sample comprised PBMCs, obtained before TCRalphabeta/CD19-depleted stem cell transplant. The receptors were sampled from a girl under 10 years old with congenital amegakaryocytic thrombocytopenia, due to receive a stem cell transplant.

This clonotype was detected only once. This sequence may be a read error, since a much larger clone differs from it by one base. The rearrangement links TRBV20-1 to TRBJ1-2; D is ambiguous. This CDR3 has 13 residues. The V gene's germline CDR1 is DFQATT and CDR2 SNEGSKA (reference sequence). In nucleotides, the CDR3 is TGCGGTGCTGAACTCACGGACTCTGGGGGCTACACCTTC. Translation: CGAELTDSGGYTF.

This clonotype was detected ten times or more. The V and J genes are TRBV29-1 and TRBJ2-7; D unclear. CDR1 and CDR2 from the germline V gene are SQVTM and ANQGSEA. V was cut by 1 base and J by 4 bases, with 5 bases left in between. The length of the CDR3 is 11 residues. This CDR3 is CSVEAEYEQYF. The DNA of the CDR3 is TGCAGCGTTGAAGCAGAATACGAGCAGTACTTC.

This clonotype was recorded many times. The chain joins TRBV5-1 to TRBJ2-7; 8 positions agree with TRBD2. The CDR3 contains 16 residues. Germline CDR1 reads SGHRS; CDR2 reads YFSETQ. Trimming removed 0 bases from V and 1 base from J; junction bases left unmatched: 6. This chain's CDR3 is CASSLGMTSASYEQYF. For the CDR3, the DNA is TGCGCCAGCAGCTTGGGGATGACTAGCGCTTCCTACGAGCAGTACTTC. The full variable domain, completed using reference TRBV5-1 and TRBJ2-7, is KAGVTQTPRYLIKTRGQQVTLSCSPISGHRSVSWYQQTPGQGLQFLFEYFSETQRNKGNFPGRFSGRQFSNSRSEMNVSTLELGDSALYLCASSLGMTSASYEQYFGPGTRLTVT.

This clonotype was detected many times. The chain joins TRBV29-1 to TRBJ2-1, with D possibly being TRBD2 (6 bases). V lost 4 bases to trimming and J lost 4 bases, with 14 bases between them. Germline lookup yields CDR1 SQVTM and CDR2 ANQGSEA. This CDR3 region has 14 residues. The CDR3 DNA sequence: TGCAGCGTTGTCCCCCTCGGGGGATACAATGAGCAGTTCTTC. It is translated as CSVVPLGGYNEQFF.

In regard to this clonotype: This clone may be a read error of a much larger clone one base away. The chain employs TRBV5-1 and TRBJ2-2; the D gene could be TRBD1 or TRBD2 (5 bases each). The CDR3 loop spans 14 amino acids. Germline V CDR1 and CDR2: SGHRS, YFSETQ. The CDR3 sequence: CACSPGPRQGELFF. CDR3 sequence (DNA): TGCGCCTGCAGCCCGGGACCAAGACAAGGGGAGCTGTTTTTT.

This clonotype has only a few counts. V usage is TRBV20-1 and J usage is TRBJ2-7; a weak D match, TRBD2 (6 bases). Trimming stripped 3 bases from V and 3 bases from J, with 15 bases between. Germline-derived CDR1 and CDR2 are DFQATT and SNEGSKA (reference sequence). This CDR3 region has 14 residues. The CDR3 here is CSARSPMGGYEQYF. The CDR3, as DNA: TGCAGTGCTAGGTCCCCTATGGGAGGCTACGAGCAGTACTTC.

This clonotype was observed at least ten times. The chain employs TRBV5-1 and TRBJ1-1, with 9 bases fitting TRBD1. Unmatched junction bases numbered 6, after V lost 6 bases and J lost 6 bases. The germline V gene has CDR1 SGHRS and CDR2 YFSETQ. The CDR3 spans 13 residues. The CDR3 loop is CASTLQGASEAFF. As DNA, the CDR3 is TGCGCCAGCACACTACAGGGGGCCTCTGAAGCTTTCTTT.

The chain couples TRBV24-1 to TRBJ2-1; D not resolved. V was shortened by 4 bases and J by 4 bases, with 7 bases between the two germline ends. Germline CDR1 KGHDR, CDR2 SFDVKD. The CDR3 totals 13 residues. This CDR3 reads CATSDGGYNEQFF. CDR3 DNA: TGTGCCACCAGTGACGGCGGTTACAATGAGCAGTTCTTC.

This chain connects TRBV7-9 to TRBJ2-7, with TRBD1 matching 9 bases. Germline CDR1 SEHNR, CDR2 FQNEAQ (reference sequence). This CDR3 contains 16 residues. Trimming removed 4 bases from V and 4 bases from J; junction bases left unmatched: 11. CDR3 sequence reads: CASSSAPGQGLYEQYF. The CDR3 nucleotides are TGTGCCAGCAGCTCAGCTCCGGGACAGGGTTTATACGAGCAGTACTTC.

This clonotype turned up a few times. The chain employs TRBV20-1 and TRBJ1-4, with a tentative D call TRBD1 (6 bases). V shed 4 bases and J shed 4 bases, with 10 bases lying between them. The CDR3 runs to 13 residues. Germline V gene sequence: CDR1 DFQATT, CDR2 SNEGSKA (reference sequence). The CDR3 bases are TGCAGTGCTAAGGGGGAGATTAATGAAAAACTGTTTTTT. It yields the protein CSAKGEINEKLFF.

CDR3 coding DNA: TGCGCCAGCAGCTTGGACGTCGGCGGGACCACCTACGAGCAGTACTTC. Protein: CASSLDVGGTTYEQYF. The chain has TRBV5-1 and TRBJ2-7, with D perhaps TRBD2 (6 bases). CDR1 and CDR2 from the germline V gene are SGHRS and YFSETQ. The CDR3 is made up of 16 amino acids. V was trimmed by 0 bases and J by 2 bases, leaving 15 bases between them.

This clonotype was counted a few times. The chain links TRBV7-9 to TRBJ2-1; maybe TRBD2 (5 bases). Per germline, CDR1 SEHNR and CDR2 FQNEAQ (reference sequence). V was pared by 8 bases and J by 7 bases, with 21 bases between. The CDR3 is 15 residues long. The CDR3 DNA sequence: TGTGCCAGCTTTTCCGTCCCCGGGAACCTGAATGAGCAGTTCTTC. Amino acid sequence: CASFSVPGNLNEQFF.

This clonotype was detected only a few times. The gene calls are TRBV5-1 and TRBJ2-5; a possible D gene is TRBD2 (6 bases). The CDR3 contains 14 residues. Trimming left V 4 bases short and J 0 bases short, with 10 bases between. The V gene's germline CDR1 is SGHRS and CDR2 YFSETQ. CDR3 nucleotide sequence: TGCGCCAGCAGCAAAGGGACTGACCAAGAGACCCAGTACTTC. Translation gives CASSKGTDQETQYF.